This T cell receptor (beta chain) was obtained from a study of blood T cells in healthy people across ages. Using a J-beta primer mix together with a sample-barcoded 5' primer, a second PCR was run for roughly 6 to 12 cycles. Each cDNA molecule received a tag from a template-switch adaptor that had 12 random nucleotides. TCRdb passed the 5' RACE reads through MiXCR, listing each CDR3 protein once. The top ten hold 20% to 25% of the sample, which has about 730,000 distinct CDR3 sequences, approximately 43% seen once. The sequence came from a woman aged 55-69 years in good health. The sample consisted of blood.

CDR3: CSVGAVALSEQFF. The CDR3 DNA reads TGCAGCGTTGGGGCCGTGGCGCTGAGTGAGCAGTTCTTC. The rearrangement joins TRBV29-1 to TRBJ2-1; no reliable D call. CDR3 length: 13 residues. V was cut by 4 bases and J by 9 bases, with 16 bases left in between. Germline CDR1 reads SQVTM; CDR2 reads ANQGSEA.